Reported below is one T cell receptor (beta chain). Original analysis: Nucleated cell counts were estimated from reference gene primer amplification. Clones were sequenced by immunoSEQ multiplex PCR, and TCRdb holds only the in-frame ones, with some missing. That table supplies the V and J calls and clone size; D and trimming were determined from the DNA. The repertoire holds approximately 7,600 clones, with over 80% as singletons. The length of the CDR3 is 16 residues. The J segment lost 0 bases and the V segment lost 3 bases, leaving 5 bases of the junction unmatched. In germline, CDR1 is DFQATT, CDR2 SNEGSKA (reference sequence). These data belong to a study of blood T cell repertoires in COVID-19.

The sequence came from a human donor in a cohort sampled during active COVID-19. Sequencing was performed on peripheral blood. The chain joins TRBV20-1 to TRBJ2-5; 12 bases match TRBD2. The CDR3 region has the DNA TGCAGTGCTAGTGTGCTAGCGGGGGGGTACCAAGAGACCCAGTACTTC. Protein: CSASVLAGGYQETQYF.